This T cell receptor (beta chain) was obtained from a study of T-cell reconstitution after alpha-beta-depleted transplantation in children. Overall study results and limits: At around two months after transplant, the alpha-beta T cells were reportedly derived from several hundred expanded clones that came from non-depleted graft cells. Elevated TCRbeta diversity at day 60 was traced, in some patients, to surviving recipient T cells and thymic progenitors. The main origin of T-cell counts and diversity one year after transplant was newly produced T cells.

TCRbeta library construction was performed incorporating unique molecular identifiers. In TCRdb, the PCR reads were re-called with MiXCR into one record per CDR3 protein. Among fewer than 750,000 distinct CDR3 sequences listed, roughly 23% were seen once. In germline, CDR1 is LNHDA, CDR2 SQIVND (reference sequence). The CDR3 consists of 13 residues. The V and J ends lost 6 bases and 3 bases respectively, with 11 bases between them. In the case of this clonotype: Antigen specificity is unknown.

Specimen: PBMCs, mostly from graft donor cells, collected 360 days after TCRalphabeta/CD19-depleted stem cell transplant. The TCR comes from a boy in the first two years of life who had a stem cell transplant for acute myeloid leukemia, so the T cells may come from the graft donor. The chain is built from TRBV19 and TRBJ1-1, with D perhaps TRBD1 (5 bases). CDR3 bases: TGTGCCAGTAGGCAGGGCGCGGACACTGAAGCTTTCTTT. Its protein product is CASRQGADTEAFF.